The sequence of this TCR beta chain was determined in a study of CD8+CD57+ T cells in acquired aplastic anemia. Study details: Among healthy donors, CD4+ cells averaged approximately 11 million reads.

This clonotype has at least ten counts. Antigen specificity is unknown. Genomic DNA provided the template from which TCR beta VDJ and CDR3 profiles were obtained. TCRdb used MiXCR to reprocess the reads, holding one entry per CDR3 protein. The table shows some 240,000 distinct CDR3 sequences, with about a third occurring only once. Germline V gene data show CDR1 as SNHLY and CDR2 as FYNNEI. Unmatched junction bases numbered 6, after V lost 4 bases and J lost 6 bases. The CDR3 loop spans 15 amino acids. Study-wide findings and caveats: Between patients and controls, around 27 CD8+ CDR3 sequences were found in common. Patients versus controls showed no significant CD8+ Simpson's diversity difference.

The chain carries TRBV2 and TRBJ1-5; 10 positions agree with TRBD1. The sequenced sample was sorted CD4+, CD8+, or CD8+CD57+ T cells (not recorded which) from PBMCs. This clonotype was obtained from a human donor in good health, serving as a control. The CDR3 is CASSGGQGDSQPQHF. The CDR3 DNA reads TGTGCCAGCAGTGGTGGACAGGGGGACAGTCAGCCCCAGCATTTT.